A selection of T cell receptor beta chains follows, all from one sample in a study of cytomegalovirus exposure and HLA in healthy donors. Clones were read by immunoSEQ multiplex PCR, and TCRdb kept only the in-frame ones, dropping some. The sample records some 120,000 clones, more than 80% being singletons. The material sequenced was PBMCs. These receptors originate from a man aged 40-55 years in good health and CMV-seronegative. Each CDR3 is given with its conserved first and last residue. Fields, in order: J gene, V gene, clone size, D gene, CDR3 protein, CDR3 DNA. The D gene is left open where the match is weak. Size tells how often a clone was seen (once, few, many) or the class of an expanded clone, and some rows leave it out.

TRBJ2-1,TRBV9,once,-,CASSPRTAAGNEQFF,TGTGCCAGCAGCCCGCGGACAGCGGCTGGGAATGAGCAGTTCTTC
TRBJ2-5,TRBV7-9,-,-,CASSFRTVQETQYF,TGTGCCAGCAGCTTTCGGACAGTCCAAGAGACCCAGTACTTC
TRBJ1-4,TRBV5-1,-,-,CASSSGTSVWGEKLFF,TGCGCCAGCTCCTCCGGGACATCTGTTTGGGGTGAAAAACTGTTTTTT
TRBJ1-1,TRBV6-1,few,-,CATDGGAINTEAFF,TGTGCCACCGATGGAGGGGCCATTAACACTGAAGCTTTCTTT
TRBJ1-2,TRBV6-4,-,TRBD1,CASSDSRTGGSGYTF,TGTGCCAGCAGTGACTCGAGGACAGGGGGCAGTGGCTACACCTTC
TRBJ2-1,TRBV6-6,-,TRBD2,CASSYPGTSGSREQFF,TGTGCCAGCAGTTACCCCGGGACTAGCGGGAGTCGTGAGCAGTTCTTC
TRBJ1-1,TRBV5-1,-,TRBD1,CASSTDRANTEAFF,TGCGCCAGCAGCACGGACAGGGCCAACACTGAAGCTTTCTTT
TRBJ1-2,TRBV6-5,once,-,CASSYGADYGYTF,TGTGCCAGCAGTTACGGGGCGGACTATGGCTACACCTTC
TRBJ2-3,TRBV29-1,-,TRBD1,CSVPTGGTDTQYF,TGCAGCGTGCCTACAGGGGGTACAGATACGCAGTATTTT
TRBJ1-1,TRBV28,-,-,CASQGGATEAFF,TGTGCCAGCCAGGGAGGGGCCACTGAAGCTTTCTTT
TRBJ2-2,TRBV9,-,-,CASSAQTGSNTGELFF,TGTGCCAGCAGCGCCCAAACGGGGTCGAACACCGGGGAGCTGTTTTTT
TRBJ2-5,TRBV14,-,TRBD1,CASSQEGRGRYGETQYF,TGTGCCAGCAGCCAAGAAGGAAGGGGGCGCTATGGGGAGACCCAGTACTTC
TRBJ1-5,TRBV28,-,-,CASKGFDPQHF,TGTGCCAGCAAGGGGTTTGACCCCCAGCATTTT
TRBJ2-5,TRBV7-9,-,-,CASSRGTAQETQYF,TGTGCCAGCAGCCGGGGGACAGCACAAGAGACCCAGTACTTC